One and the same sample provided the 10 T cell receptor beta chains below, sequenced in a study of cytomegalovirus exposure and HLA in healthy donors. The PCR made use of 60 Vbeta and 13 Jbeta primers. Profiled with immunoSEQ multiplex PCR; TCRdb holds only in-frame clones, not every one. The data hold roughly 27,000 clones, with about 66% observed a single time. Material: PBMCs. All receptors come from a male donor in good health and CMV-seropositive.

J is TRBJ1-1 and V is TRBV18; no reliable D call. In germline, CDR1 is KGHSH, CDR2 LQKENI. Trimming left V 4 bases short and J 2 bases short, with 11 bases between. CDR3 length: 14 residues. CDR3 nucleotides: TGTGCCAGCTCACAGCTGGAGGCTAACACTGAAGCTTTCTTT. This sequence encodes CASSQLEANTEAFF.

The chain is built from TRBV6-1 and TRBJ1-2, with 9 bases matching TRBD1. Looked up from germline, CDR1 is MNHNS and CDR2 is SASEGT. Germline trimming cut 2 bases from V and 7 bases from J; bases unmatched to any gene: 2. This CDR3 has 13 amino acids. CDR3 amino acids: CASSETGGFGYTF. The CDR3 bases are TGTGCCAGCAGTGAAACAGGGGGCTTTGGCTACACCTTC.

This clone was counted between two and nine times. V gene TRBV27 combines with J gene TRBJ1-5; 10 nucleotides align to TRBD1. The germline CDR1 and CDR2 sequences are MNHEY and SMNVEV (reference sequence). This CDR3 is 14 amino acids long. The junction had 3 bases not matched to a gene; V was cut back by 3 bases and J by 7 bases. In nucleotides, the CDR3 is TGTGCCAGCAGTTTGGACAGGGGGAACCAGCCCCAGCATTTT. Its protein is CASSLDRGNQPQHF.

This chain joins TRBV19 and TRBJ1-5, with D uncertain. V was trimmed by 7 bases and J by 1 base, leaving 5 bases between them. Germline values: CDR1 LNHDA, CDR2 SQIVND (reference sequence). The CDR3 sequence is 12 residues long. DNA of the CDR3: TGTGCCAGTACACAGAGCAATCAGCCCCAGCATTTT. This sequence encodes CASTQSNQPQHF.

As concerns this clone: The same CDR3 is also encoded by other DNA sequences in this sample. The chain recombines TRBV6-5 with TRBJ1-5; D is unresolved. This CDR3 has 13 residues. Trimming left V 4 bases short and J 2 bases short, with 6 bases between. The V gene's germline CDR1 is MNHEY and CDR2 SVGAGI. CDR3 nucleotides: TGTGCCAGCAGTTCACAAGGCAATCAGCCCCAGCATTTT. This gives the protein CASSSQGNQPQHF.

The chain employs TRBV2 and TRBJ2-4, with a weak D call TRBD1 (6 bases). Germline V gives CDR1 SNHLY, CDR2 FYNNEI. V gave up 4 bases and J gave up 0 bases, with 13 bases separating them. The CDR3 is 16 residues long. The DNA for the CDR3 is TGTGCCAGCAGTGTACCCGGGACAATAGCCAAAAACATTCAGTACTTC. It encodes CASSVPGTIAKNIQYF.

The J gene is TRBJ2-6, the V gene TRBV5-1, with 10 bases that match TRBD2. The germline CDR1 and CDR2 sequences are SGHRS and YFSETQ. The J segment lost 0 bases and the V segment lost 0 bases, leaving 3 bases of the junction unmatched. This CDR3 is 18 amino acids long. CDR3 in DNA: TGCGCCAGCAGCTTGGGACTAGCGGGCCCCTCTGGGGCCAACGTCCTGACTTTC. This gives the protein CASSLGLAGPSGANVLTF.

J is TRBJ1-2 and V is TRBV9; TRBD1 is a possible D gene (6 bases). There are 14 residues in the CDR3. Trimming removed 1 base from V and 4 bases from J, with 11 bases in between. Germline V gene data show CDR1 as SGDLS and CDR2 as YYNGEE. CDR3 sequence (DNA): TGTGCCAGCAGCGTAAAGCCGGACAGCTATGGCTACACCTTC. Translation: CASSVKPDSYGYTF. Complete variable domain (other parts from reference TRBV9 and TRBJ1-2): DSGVTQTPKHLITATGQRVTLRCSPRSGDLSVYWYQQSLDQGLQFLIQYYNGEERAKGNILERFSAQQFPDLHSELNLSSLELGDSALYFCASSVKPDSYGYTFGSGTRLTVV.

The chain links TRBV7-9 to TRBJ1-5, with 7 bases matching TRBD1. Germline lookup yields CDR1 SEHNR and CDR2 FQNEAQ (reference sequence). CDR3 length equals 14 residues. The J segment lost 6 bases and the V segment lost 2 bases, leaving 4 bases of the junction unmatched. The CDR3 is CASSLTGAAQPQHF. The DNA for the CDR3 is TGTGCCAGCAGCTTAACAGGGGCGGCTCAGCCCCAGCATTTT.

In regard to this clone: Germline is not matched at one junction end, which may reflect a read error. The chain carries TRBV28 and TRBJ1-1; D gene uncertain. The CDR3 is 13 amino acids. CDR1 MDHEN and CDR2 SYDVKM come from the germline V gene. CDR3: CAGREDTYTEAFF. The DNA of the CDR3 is TGTGCCGGCAGAGAGGATACTTACACTGAAGCTTTCTTT.